A single sample gave rise to the 9 T cell receptor beta chains below, sequenced in a study of shared clonotypes between healthy human individuals. Method: immunoSEQ multiplex PCR; TCRdb's copy keeps in-frame clones and lacks some. The data show 2,100,000 or so clones, 95% seen once. Sequenced input: naive CD4+ T cells sorted from blood. Subset meaning: CD45RA+ positively selected. These receptors all come from a man aged 18 to 30 in good health.

This chain joins TRBV7-3 and TRBJ2-4; 9 nucleotides align to TRBD1. CDR1 is SGHTA and CDR2 is FQGTGA in the germline V gene. The length of the CDR3 is 14 residues. V was clipped by 5 bases and J by 9 bases; unmatched bases: 8. DNA of the CDR3: TGTGCCAGCAGCCGGAACGGACAGGGGAGCATTCAGTACTTC. Protein product: CASSRNGQGSIQYF.

The rearrangement joins TRBV11-2 to TRBJ2-1; TRBD2 might be the D (6 bases). With 7 bases removed from V and 10 bases from J, the gap between germline ends came to 20 bases. The CDR3 is 14 amino acids. Germline V gene data show CDR1 as SGHAT and CDR2 as FQNNGV. The CDR3 sequence is CASTRGGQAGEQFF. Written as DNA, the CDR3 is TGTGCCAGCACCCGAGGAGGGCAGGCGGGCGAGCAGTTCTTC.

Details on this clone: Distinct nucleotide sequences in the sample also encode this CDR3. The J gene is TRBJ2-7, the V gene TRBV5-1, with 9 bases aligning to TRBD1. This CDR3 is built from 15 residues. Trimming removed 0 bases from V and 2 bases from J; junction bases left unmatched: 3. Germline V gene data show CDR1 as SGHRS and CDR2 as YFSETQ. The CDR3 DNA is TGCGCCAGCAGCTTGGAGACAGGGGGTACCTACGAGCAGTACTTC. Protein product: CASSLETGGTYEQYF.

Turning to this clone: The same CDR3 can be traced to other DNA sequences in this sample. This chain links TRBV4-3 with TRBJ2-2; D ambiguous. The CDR3 has 13 amino acids. Between the trimmed V and J ends, which lost 0 bases and 6 bases, there was a span of 5 bases. The germline V gene encodes CDR1 LGHNA and CDR2 YSLEER. The CDR3 sequence is CASSQDPPGELFF. CDR3 nucleotides: TGCGCCAGCAGCCAAGACCCCCCCGGGGAGCTGTTTTTT.

This clone was counted only a few times. CDR3 region: CASSTTSETGDTSPLHF. The CDR3 DNA reads TGTGCCAGCAGCACGACCTCTGAGACAGGGGATACTTCACCCCTCCACTTT. This rearrangement joins TRBV7-9 to TRBJ1-6; 8 nucleotides align to TRBD1. Germline-derived CDR1 and CDR2 are SEHNR and FQNEAQ (reference sequence). The V segment lost 5 bases and the J segment 9 bases; nucleotides outside the gene matches: 15. The CDR3 is made up of 17 amino acids.

J is TRBJ1-2 and V is TRBV6-1; 7 bases fit TRBD1. This CDR3 spans 15 amino acids. Per the germline V gene, CDR1 is MNHNS and CDR2 is SASEGT. Trimming at V came to 7 bases and at J to 6 bases, leaving 14 bases not matched to a gene. CDR3 amino acids: CASISATGRGNGYTF. CDR3 DNA: TGTGCCAGCATTTCCGCGACAGGGAGAGGTAATGGCTACACCTTC.

V is TRBV4-1 and J is TRBJ2-2, with D maybe TRBD2 (5 bases). V shed 1 base and J shed 0 bases, with 9 bases lying between them. This CDR3 has 16 residues. The germline V gene has CDR1 MGHRA and CDR2 YSYEKL. CDR3 DNA: TGCGCCAGCAGCCAAGCCCCTAGCACGAACACCGGGGAGCTGTTTTTT. Translating it yields CASSQAPSTNTGELFF.

The CDR3 DNA follows: TGTGCCAGCAGCGACTATGGCGATGGCTACACCTTC. Translation gives CASSDYGDGYTF. The chain joins TRBV7-9 to TRBJ1-2; no definite D call. The V end was cut by 5 bases, the J end by 6 bases, with 10 bases between. The CDR3 length is 12 residues. In germline, CDR1 is SEHNR, CDR2 FQNEAQ (reference sequence).

V and J are TRBV11-2 and TRBJ2-3; 9 bases align to TRBD1. The CDR3 consists of 16 residues. Germline CDR1 is SGHAT and CDR2 is FQNNGV. With 5 bases clipped from V and 0 bases from J, the junction kept 6 bases outside the gene matches. CDR3 sequence (DNA): TGTGCCAGCAGCCGACGCGGGACAGGGAGCACAGATACGCAGTATTTT. Translating it yields CASSRRGTGSTDTQYF.